The entry below gives a single T cell receptor beta chain sequence along with its context. Profiled with immunoSEQ multiplex PCR; TCRdb holds only in-frame clones, not every one. The sample consists of about 150,000 clones, nearly 95% of them appearing once. The sample is drawn from a study of control samples from healthy donors and cancer patients. CDR1 is DFQATT and CDR2 is SNEGSKA in the germline V gene (reference sequence). This CDR3 region has 15 residues. V lost 3 bases, J lost 4 bases, and 4 bases stayed unmatched. This sequence was found in a man aged 50 to 60 in good health. The material sequenced was blood. V usage is TRBV20-1 and J usage is TRBJ2-7; TRBD2 agrees at 15 bases. In nucleotides, the CDR3 is TGCAGTGCTAGTGAGGGGACTAGCGGGAGGTACGAGCAGTACTTC. Translated, it gives CSASEGTSGRYEQYF.